A selection of T cell receptor beta chains follows, all from one sample in a study of T cell responses to AZD1222 COVID-19 vaccine. Method: immunoSEQ multiplex PCR; TCRdb's copy keeps in-frame clones and lacks some. The sample records approximately 150,000 clones, around 89% being singletons. Material: peripheral blood, obtained on day 0 of AZD1222 vaccination. Receptors were obtained from an adult in good health. Each CDR3 is given with its conserved first and last residue.

len	v_gene	j_gene	CDR3aa
17	TRBV7-8	TRBJ1-5	CASTPPSRGGPTQPQHF
15	TRBV6-5	TRBJ2-7	CAIQRFPSESYEQYF
17	TRBV30	TRBJ2-6	CAWSVNRVPSGANVLTF
15	TRBV7-2	TRBJ2-2	CASSLKQRNTGELFF
13	TRBV29-1	TRBJ1-1	CSVVIPPNTEAFF
13	TRBV12-3/TRBV12-4	TRBJ1-2	CASMGTPQVGYTF
15	TRBV5-6	TRBJ2-2	CASKIDTPNTGELFF
20	TRBV9	TRBJ1-6	CASSVSVGTGGTSYNSPLHF
15	TRBV24-1	TRBJ1-4	CATSDSRQLNEKLFF
12	TRBV2	TRBJ1-5	CASSEARGPQHF
14	TRBV6-5	TRBJ1-2	CASSYSRREGGYTF
15	TRBV6-1	TRBJ2-7	CASSEGRGRAAEQYF
15	TRBV27	TRBJ1-2	CASSPWTGEMYGYTF
15	TRBV3-1/TRBV3-2	TRBJ2-7	CASSQGSGGFYEQYF
15	TRBV10-2	TRBJ2-1	CASSETPRPRDEQFF
16	TRBV18	TRBJ1-3	CASSLADAYSGNTIYF
15	TRBV24-1	TRBJ1-5	CAARVAGEGNQPQHF
18	TRBV28	TRBJ2-1	CASSPTPGTDPGDNEQFF
13	TRBV11-1	TRBJ2-1	CASSFSPADEQFF
15	TRBV19	TRBJ2-1	CASRGLGLAGNEQFF
14	TRBV6-1	TRBJ2-3	CASSEVHSTDTQYF
13	TRBV27	TRBJ1-6	CASWEIANSPLHF
16	TRBV7-2	TRBJ2-7	CASSSVSGGSSYEQYF
17	TRBV27	TRBJ1-1	CASSPGQGTVISTEAFF
13	TRBV28	TRBJ1-5	CASRETGGQPQHF
15	TRBV5-1	TRBJ1-4	CASSLEGTANEKLFF
10	TRBV29-1	TRBJ1-1	CSGENTEAFF
16	TRBV3-1/TRBV3-2	TRBJ1-1	CASSQGDRLLVAEAFF
14	TRBV19	TRBJ2-3	CASSITGSEDTQYF
14	TRBV7-9	TRBJ1-2	CASSLGSGLDGYTF
17	TRBV11-2	TRBJ1-3	CASSLNQFLSSGNTIYF
15	TRBV19	TRBJ2-7	CASRTGTGNSYEQYF
13	TRBV7-8	TRBJ2-1	CASSTGPTNEQFF
11	TRBV20-1	TRBJ1-2	CSAERNYGYTF
12	TRBV29-1	TRBJ1-1	CSAEGPETEAFF
16	TRBV5-8	TRBJ1-5	CASSLGVTGNNQPQHF
11	TRBV20-1	TRBJ2-1	CSARDHHEQFF